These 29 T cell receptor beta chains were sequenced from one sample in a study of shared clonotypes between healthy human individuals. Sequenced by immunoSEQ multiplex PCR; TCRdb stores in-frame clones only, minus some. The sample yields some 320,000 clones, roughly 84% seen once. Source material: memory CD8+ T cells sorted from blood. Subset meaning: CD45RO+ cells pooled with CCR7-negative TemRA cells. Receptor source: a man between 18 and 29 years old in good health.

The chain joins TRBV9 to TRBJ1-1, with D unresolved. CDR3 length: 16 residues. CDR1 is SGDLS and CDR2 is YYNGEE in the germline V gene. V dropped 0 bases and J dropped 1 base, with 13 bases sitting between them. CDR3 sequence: CASSVVRYWSNTEAFF. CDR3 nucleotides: TGTGCCAGCAGCGTAGTTCGTTATTGGTCGAACACTGAAGCTTTCTTT.

The CDR3 loop reads CASSQPLRGANEQFF. The CDR3 DNA follows: TGCGCCAGCAGCCAACCCTTGCGGGGGGCTAATGAGCAGTTCTTC. The rearrangement uses TRBV4-1 and TRBJ2-1; 8 nucleotides line up with TRBD2. Germline CDR1 MGHRA, CDR2 YSYEKL. CDR3 length: 15 residues. V trimming: 2 bases; J trimming: 7 bases; junction bases outside the gene matches: 7.

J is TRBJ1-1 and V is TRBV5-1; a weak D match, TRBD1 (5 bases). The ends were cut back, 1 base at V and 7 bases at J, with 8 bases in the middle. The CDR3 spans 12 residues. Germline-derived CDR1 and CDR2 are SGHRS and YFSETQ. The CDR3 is CASSLTRVEAFF. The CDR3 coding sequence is TGCGCCAGCAGCTTGACCAGGGTTGAAGCTTTCTTT.

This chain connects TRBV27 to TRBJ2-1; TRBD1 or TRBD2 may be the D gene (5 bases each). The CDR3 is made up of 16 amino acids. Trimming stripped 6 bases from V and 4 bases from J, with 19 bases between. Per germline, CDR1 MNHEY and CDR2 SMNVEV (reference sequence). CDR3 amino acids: CASSPSWGSKYNEQFF. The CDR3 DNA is TGTGCCAGCAGCCCCTCCTGGGGGAGTAAATACAATGAGCAGTTCTTC.

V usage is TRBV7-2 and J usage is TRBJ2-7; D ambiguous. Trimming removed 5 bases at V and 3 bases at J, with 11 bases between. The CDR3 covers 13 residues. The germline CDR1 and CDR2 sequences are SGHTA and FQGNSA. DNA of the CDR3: TGTGCCAGCAGCACCTCTAGTTTCTACGAGCAGTACTTC. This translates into CASSTSSFYEQYF.

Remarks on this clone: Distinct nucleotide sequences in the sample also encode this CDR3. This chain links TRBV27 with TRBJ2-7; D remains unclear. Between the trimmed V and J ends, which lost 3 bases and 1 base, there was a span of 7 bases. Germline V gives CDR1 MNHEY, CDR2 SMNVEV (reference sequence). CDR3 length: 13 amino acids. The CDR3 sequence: CASSFGQSYEQYF. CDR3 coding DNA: TGTGCCAGCAGTTTCGGTCAGTCCTACGAGCAGTACTTC.

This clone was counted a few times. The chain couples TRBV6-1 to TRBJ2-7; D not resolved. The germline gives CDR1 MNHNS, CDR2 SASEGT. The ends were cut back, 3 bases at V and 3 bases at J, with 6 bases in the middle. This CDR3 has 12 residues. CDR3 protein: CASSDHSYEQYF. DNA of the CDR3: TGTGCCAGCAGTGATCACAGCTACGAGCAGTACTTC.

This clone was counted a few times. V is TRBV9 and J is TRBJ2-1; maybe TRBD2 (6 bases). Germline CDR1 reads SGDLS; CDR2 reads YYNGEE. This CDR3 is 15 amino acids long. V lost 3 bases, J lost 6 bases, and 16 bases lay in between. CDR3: CASSERGGSANEQFF. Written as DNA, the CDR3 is TGTGCCAGCAGCGAGCGAGGAGGGTCGGCCAATGAGCAGTTCTTC. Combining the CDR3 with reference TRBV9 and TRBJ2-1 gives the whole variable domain DSGVTQTPKHLITATGQRVTLRCSPRSGDLSVYWYQQSLDQGLQFLIQYYNGEERAKGNILERFSAQQFPDLHSELNLSSLELGDSALYFCASSERGGSANEQFFGPGTRLTVL.

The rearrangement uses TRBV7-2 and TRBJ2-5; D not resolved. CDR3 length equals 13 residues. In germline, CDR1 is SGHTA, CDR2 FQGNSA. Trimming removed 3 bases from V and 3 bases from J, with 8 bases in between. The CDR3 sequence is CASSFDTEETQYF. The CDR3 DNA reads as TGTGCCAGCAGCTTCGACACCGAAGAGACCCAGTACTTC.

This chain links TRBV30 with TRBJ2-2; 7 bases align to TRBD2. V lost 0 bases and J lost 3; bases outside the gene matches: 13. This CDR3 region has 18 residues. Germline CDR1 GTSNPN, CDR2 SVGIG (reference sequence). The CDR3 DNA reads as TGTGCCTGGAGTGTAAAGCTCTGGGAGCGGGATTACACCGGGGAGCTGTTTTTT. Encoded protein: CAWSVKLWERDYTGELFF.

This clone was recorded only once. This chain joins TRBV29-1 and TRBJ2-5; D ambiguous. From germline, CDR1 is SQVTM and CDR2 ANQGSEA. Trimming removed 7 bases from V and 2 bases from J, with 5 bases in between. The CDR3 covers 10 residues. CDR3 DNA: TGCAGCGCTGATCAAGAGACCCAGTACTTC. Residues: CSADQETQYF.

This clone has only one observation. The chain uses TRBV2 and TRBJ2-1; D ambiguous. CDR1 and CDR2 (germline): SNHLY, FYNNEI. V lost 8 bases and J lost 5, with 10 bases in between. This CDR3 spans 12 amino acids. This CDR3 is CASETDDNEQFF. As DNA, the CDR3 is TGTGCCAGCGAAACGGACGACAATGAGCAGTTCTTC.

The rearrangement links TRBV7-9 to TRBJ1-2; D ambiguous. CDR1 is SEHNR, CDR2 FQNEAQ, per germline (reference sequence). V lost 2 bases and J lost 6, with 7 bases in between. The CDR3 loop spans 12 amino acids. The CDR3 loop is CASSLFADGYTF. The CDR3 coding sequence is TGTGCCAGCAGCTTATTTGCGGATGGCTACACCTTC.

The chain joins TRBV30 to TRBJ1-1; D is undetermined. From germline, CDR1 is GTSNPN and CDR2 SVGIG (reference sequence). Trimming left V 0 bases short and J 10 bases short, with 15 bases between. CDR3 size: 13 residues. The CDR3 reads CAWSVLERAGAFF. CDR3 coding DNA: TGTGCCTGGAGTGTACTTGAGAGGGCAGGAGCTTTCTTT. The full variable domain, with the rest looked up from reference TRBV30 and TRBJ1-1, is SQTIHQWPATLVQPVGSPLSLECTVEGTSNPNLYWYRQAAGRGLQLLFYSVGIGQISSEVPQNLSASRPQDRQFILSSKKLLLSDSGFYLCAWSVLERAGAFFGQGTRLTVV.

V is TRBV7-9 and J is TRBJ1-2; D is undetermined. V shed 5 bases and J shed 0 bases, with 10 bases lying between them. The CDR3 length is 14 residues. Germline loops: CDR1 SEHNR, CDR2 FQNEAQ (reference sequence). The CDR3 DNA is TGTGCCAGCAGCCCGCCACCCTCTAACTATGGCTACACCTTC. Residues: CASSPPPSNYGYTF.

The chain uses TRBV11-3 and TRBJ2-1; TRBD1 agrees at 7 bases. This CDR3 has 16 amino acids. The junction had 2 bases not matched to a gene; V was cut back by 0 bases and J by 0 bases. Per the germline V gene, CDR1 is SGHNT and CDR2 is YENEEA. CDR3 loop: CASSLEAGGSYNEQFF. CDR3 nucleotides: TGTGCCAGCAGCTTAGAGGCAGGGGGCTCCTACAATGAGCAGTTCTTC.

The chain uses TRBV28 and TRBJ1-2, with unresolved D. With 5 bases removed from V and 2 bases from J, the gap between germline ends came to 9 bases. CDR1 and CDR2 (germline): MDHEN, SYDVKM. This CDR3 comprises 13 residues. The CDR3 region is CASSPFDNYGYTF. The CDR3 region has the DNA TGTGCCAGCAGTCCTTTCGACAACTATGGCTACACCTTC.

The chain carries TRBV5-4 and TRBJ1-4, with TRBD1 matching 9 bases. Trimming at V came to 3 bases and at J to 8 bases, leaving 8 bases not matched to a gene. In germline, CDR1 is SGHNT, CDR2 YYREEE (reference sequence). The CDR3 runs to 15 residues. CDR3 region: CASSSPGQGREKLFF. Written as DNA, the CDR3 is TGTGCCAGCAGCTCTCCGGGACAGGGAAGAGAAAAACTGTTTTTT.

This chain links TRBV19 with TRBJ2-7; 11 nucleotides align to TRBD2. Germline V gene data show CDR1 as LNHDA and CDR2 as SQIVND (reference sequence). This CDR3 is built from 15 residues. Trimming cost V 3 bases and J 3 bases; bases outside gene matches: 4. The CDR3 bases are TGTGCCAGTAGTATTTCTGGGACTAGCGGCTACGAGCAGTACTTC. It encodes CASSISGTSGYEQYF.

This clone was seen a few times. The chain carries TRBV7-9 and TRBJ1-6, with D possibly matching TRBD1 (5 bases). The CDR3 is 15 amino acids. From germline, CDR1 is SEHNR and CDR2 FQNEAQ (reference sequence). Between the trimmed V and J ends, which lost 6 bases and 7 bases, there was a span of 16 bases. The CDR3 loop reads CASSPSSGGNSPLHF. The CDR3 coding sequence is TGTGCCAGCAGTCCTTCGTCGGGGGGAAATTCACCCCTCCACTTT.

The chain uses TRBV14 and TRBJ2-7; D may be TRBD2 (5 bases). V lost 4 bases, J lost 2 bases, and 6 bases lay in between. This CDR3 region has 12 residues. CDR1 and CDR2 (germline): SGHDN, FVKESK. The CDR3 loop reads CASSPGTYEQYF. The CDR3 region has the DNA TGTGCCAGCAGCCCGGGGACCTACGAGCAGTACTTC.

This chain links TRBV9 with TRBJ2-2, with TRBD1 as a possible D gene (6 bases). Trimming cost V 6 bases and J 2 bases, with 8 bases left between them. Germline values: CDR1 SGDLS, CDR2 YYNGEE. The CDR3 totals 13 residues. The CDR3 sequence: CASKGHNTGELFF. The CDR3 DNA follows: TGTGCCAGCAAGGGACACAACACCGGGGAGCTGTTTTTT.

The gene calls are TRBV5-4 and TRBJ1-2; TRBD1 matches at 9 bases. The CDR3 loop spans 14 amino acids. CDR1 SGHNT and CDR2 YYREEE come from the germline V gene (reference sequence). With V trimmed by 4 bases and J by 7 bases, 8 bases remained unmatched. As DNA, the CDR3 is TGTGCCAGCAGCGCCCCCGGGACAGGGACTGGCTACACCTTC. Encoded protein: CASSAPGTGTGYTF.

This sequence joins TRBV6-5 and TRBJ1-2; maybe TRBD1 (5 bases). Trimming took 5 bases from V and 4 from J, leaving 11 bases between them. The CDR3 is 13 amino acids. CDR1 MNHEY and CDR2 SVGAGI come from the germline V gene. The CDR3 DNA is TGTGCCAGCAGTGCAGGGTCTCTCTATGGCTACACCTTC. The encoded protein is CASSAGSLYGYTF.

DNA of the CDR3: TGTGCCAGCAGCCAAGGCGGGGGGTGGAACACCGGGGAGCTGTTTTTT. Encoded protein: CASSQGGGWNTGELFF. The chain employs TRBV11-1 and TRBJ2-2; 8 bases map to TRBD2. CDR3 length: 16 amino acids. Germline V gene sequence: CDR1 SGHAT, CDR2 FQDESV (reference sequence). Trimming took 5 bases from V and 1 from J; bases not matched to a gene: 6.

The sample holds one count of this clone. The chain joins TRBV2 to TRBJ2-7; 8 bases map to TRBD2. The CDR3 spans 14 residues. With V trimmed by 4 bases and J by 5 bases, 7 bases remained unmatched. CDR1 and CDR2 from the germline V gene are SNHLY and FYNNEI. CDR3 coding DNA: TGTGCCAGCAGTGTAGAAGCGGGAGTAGACGAGCAGTACTTC. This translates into CASSVEAGVDEQYF.

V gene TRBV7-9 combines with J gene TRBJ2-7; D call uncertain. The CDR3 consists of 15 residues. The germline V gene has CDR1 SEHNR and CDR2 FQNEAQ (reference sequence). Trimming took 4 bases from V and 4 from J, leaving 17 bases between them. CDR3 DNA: TGTGCCAGCAGCTCACCCCTCGGTCCCGATTACGAGCAGTACTTC. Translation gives CASSSPLGPDYEQYF. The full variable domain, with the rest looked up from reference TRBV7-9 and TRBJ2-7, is DTGVSQNPRHKITKRGQNVTFRCDPISEHNRLYWYRQTLGQGPEFLTYFQNEAQLEKSRLLSDRFSAERPKGSFSTLEIQRTEQGDSAMYLCASSSPLGPDYEQYFGPGTRLTVT.

The CDR3 spells CASSPLAGGYNEQFF. The DNA of the CDR3 is TGTGCCAGCAGCCCACTTGCGGGGGGGTACAATGAGCAGTTCTTC. The J gene is TRBJ2-1, the V gene TRBV11-2, with 9 bases aligning to TRBD2. The V segment lost 5 bases and the J segment 4 bases; nucleotides outside the gene matches: 6. Germline assignment: CDR1 SGHAT and CDR2 FQNNGV. The CDR3 spans 15 residues.

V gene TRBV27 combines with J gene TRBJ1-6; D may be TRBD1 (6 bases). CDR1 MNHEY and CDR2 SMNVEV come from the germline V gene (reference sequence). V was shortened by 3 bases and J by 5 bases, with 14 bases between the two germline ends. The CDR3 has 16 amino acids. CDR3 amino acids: CASSFWAGANNSPLHF. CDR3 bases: TGTGCCAGCAGTTTCTGGGCAGGGGCGAATAATTCACCCCTCCACTTT.